The clone carrying this T cell receptor (beta chain) is a singleton in its sample. The CDR3 is 14 residues long. Trimming cost V 4 bases and J 0 bases, with 11 bases left between them. Germline V lookup: CDR1 SGHRS, CDR2 YFSETQ. This sample was taken from a study of early T cells in non-severe SARS-CoV-2 infection. Individually, cDNA molecules had unique molecular identifiers attached to them. In TCRdb, the 5' RACE reads were re-called with MiXCR into one record per CDR3 protein. Among around 61,000 distinct CDR3 sequences, approximately 11% were seen once, and the ten largest hold about 1.5%. This receptor was identified in an adult who was a healthcare worker with PCR-confirmed SARS-CoV-2 infection or an uninfected control (not recorded which). The sequencing sample was made of whole blood. The chain has TRBV5-1 and TRBJ2-7; no definite D call. For the CDR3, the DNA is TGCGCCAGCAGCCCCCTGGGAAGCTCCTACGAGCAGTACTTC. Amino acids: CASSPLGSSYEQYF. Full variable domain (missing parts from reference TRBV5-1 and TRBJ2-7): KAGVTQTPRYLIKTRGQQVTLSCSPISGHRSVSWYQQTPGQGLQFLFEYFSETQRNKGNFPGRFSGRQFSNSRSEMNVSTLELGDSALYLCASSPLGSSYEQYFGPGTRLTVT.